Presented here are 20 T cell receptor beta chains from one specimen sequenced in a study of molecular identifiers for immune sequencing clone quantification. TCRdb fed the PCR reads into MiXCR, producing one record per CDR3 protein. The table includes about 510,000 distinct CDR3 sequences, around 25% detected once. Material: naive CD8+ T cells from blood, with Jurkat cell RNA spiked in. Subset defined: FACS-sorted CD8+CD4-CCR7+CD45RA+ naive T cells. These receptors were collected from a human donor in good health. Some libraries in this study had Jurkat cell RNA spiked in.

This clonotype was detected only a few times. The J gene is TRBJ1-2, the V gene TRBV11-3; D ambiguous. CDR1 and CDR2 (germline): SGHNT, YENEEA. V was pared by 0 bases and J by 6 bases, with 14 bases between. This CDR3 has 15 residues. The DNA for the CDR3 is TGTGCCAGCAGCTTAGAAGACACGGGAAGGGATGGCTACACCTTC. Protein: CASSLEDTGRDGYTF.

Details on this clonotype: A single base separates this from a much larger clone, so it may be a read error. This chain links TRBV5-4 with TRBJ2-7; a weak D match, TRBD2 (6 bases). V lost 9 bases and J lost 6, with 19 bases in between. Germline values: CDR1 SGHNT, CDR2 YYREEE (reference sequence). CDR3 length equals 13 residues. The CDR3 sequence is CANLETSSGEQYF. The CDR3 nucleotides read TGTGCCAACCTGGAGACTAGTAGCGGCGAGCAGTACTTC.

Worth noting for this clonotype: A much bigger clone sits one base away, suggesting this may be a read error. The chain joins TRBV28 to TRBJ1-1; tentatively, D is TRBD1 (6 bases). CDR1 and CDR2 (germline): MDHEN, SYDVKM. The CDR3 sequence is 17 residues long. The CDR3 DNA reads TGTGCCAGCAGTTTCCTCACGCCTGCCCTGGGGGACACTGAAACTTTCTTT. This codes for CASSFLTPALGDTETFF. Full variable domain (remainder filled in from reference TRBV28 and TRBJ1-1): DVKVTQSSRYLVKRTGEKVFLECVQDMDHENMFWYRQDPGLGLRLIYFSYDVKMKEKGDIPEGYSVSREKKERFSLILESASTNQTSMYLCASSFLTPALGDTETFFGQGTRLTVV.

This clonotype has a count of ten or more. In DNA form, the CDR3 reads TGCGCCAGCAGCCAATCTCGACCGAACACTGAAGCTTTCTTT. It yields the protein CASSQSRPNTEAFF. The chain has TRBV4-3 and TRBJ1-1; D unclear. Trimming took off 2 bases at V and 1 base at J, with 8 bases between the two ends. The CDR3 has 14 amino acids. CDR1 LGHNA and CDR2 YSLEER come from the germline V gene.

V usage is TRBV7-9 and J usage is TRBJ2-6; D is undetermined. Germline CDR1 and CDR2: SEHNR and FQNEAQ (reference sequence). V lost 1 base and J 0 bases, leaving 19 bases between the germline ends. This CDR3 comprises 20 residues. CDR3 sequence reads: CASSLVLGSGEFSGANVLTF. The DNA for the CDR3 is TGTGCCAGCAGCTTAGTACTTGGGTCAGGAGAGTTCTCTGGGGCCAACGTCCTGACTTTC.

In this sample, this clonotype turned up many times. CDR3: CASSGESTNQPQHF. DNA of the CDR3: TGTGCCAGCAGTGGTGAAAGCACCAATCAGCCCCAGCATTTT. The chain couples TRBV2 to TRBJ1-5; no clear D gene. The CDR3 is 14 amino acids. Germline V gene data show CDR1 as SNHLY and CDR2 as FYNNEI. V lost 4 bases, J lost 3 bases, and 10 bases lay in between.

This clonotype was observed a handful of times. This chain connects TRBV4-3 to TRBJ2-3; D is unresolved. V dropped 0 bases and J dropped 6 bases, with 13 bases sitting between them. The CDR3 runs to 15 residues. The V gene's germline CDR1 is LGHNA and CDR2 YSLEER. The CDR3 spells CASSQDAPGLDTQYF. CDR3 sequence (DNA): TGCGCCAGCAGCCAAGATGCTCCTGGGTTGGATACGCAGTATTTT.

The genes are TRBV11-2 and TRBJ2-5; D unresolved. In germline, CDR1 is SGHAT, CDR2 FQNNGV. Deletions cut 0 bases from V and 11 bases from J, with 10 bases between. This CDR3 spans 12 amino acids. Here the CDR3 reads CASSLDWESQYF. In DNA form, the CDR3 reads TGTGCCAGCAGCTTAGATTGGGAAAGTCAGTACTTC.

This clonotype was recorded many times. The genes are TRBV7-9 and TRBJ1-1, with 7 bases aligning to TRBD1. CDR1 and CDR2 (germline): SEHNR, FQNEAQ (reference sequence). This CDR3 contains 14 residues. Trimming removed 1 base from V and 6 bases from J; junction bases left unmatched: 5. This chain's CDR3 is CASSLVLGQPEAFF. The CDR3 DNA reads as TGTGCCAGCAGCTTAGTATTGGGACAGCCTGAAGCTTTCTTT.

The chain recombines TRBV5-8 with TRBJ2-7, with TRBD2 matching 8 bases. J was trimmed by 2 bases and V by 3 bases; bases with no gene match: 4. This CDR3 spans 14 amino acids. In germline, CDR1 is SGHTS, CDR2 YDEGEE. CDR3 sequence (DNA): TGTGCCAGCAGCTCTCCGGGACTAGCCTACGAGCAGTACTTC. The encoded protein is CASSSPGLAYEQYF.

This clonotype was found many times. This sequence joins TRBV25-1 and TRBJ2-2; the D call may be TRBD1 or TRBD2 (5 bases each). The CDR3 contains 14 residues. Trimming cost V 5 bases and J 5 bases, with 12 bases left between them. The germline V gene has CDR1 MGHDK and CDR2 SYGVNS. The CDR3 spells CASSFSGQTGELFF. In DNA, the CDR3 is TGTGCCAGCAGTTTTTCGGGGCAGACCGGGGAGCTGTTTTTT. Variable domain in full (rest from reference TRBV25-1 and TRBJ2-2): EADIYQTPRYLVIGTGKKITLECSQTMGHDKMYWYQQDPGMELHLIHYSYGVNSTEKGDLSSESTVSRIRTEHFPLTLESARPSHTSQYLCASSFSGQTGELFFGEGSRLTVL.

The table lists this clonotype with many counts. J is TRBJ1-5 and V is TRBV6-2 or TRBV6-3; D perhaps matches TRBD1 (5 bases). Trimming removed 6 bases from V and 0 bases from J, with 9 bases in between. CDR1 is MNHEY and CDR2 is SVGEGT in the germline V gene. The CDR3 contains 14 residues. The CDR3 DNA sequence: TGTGCCAGCAGCTCCGGGACTAGCAATCAGCCCCAGCATTTT. This sequence encodes CASSSGTSNQPQHF.

About this clonotype: Possible read error: a much larger clone is one base away. The rearrangement uses TRBV14 and TRBJ2-3, with a weak D call TRBD1 (6 bases). The better agreement between TRBJ1-5 and the DNA end casts doubt on the J call. The CDR3 sequence is 17 residues long. Per the germline V gene, CDR1 is SGHDN and CDR2 is FVKESK. DNA for the CDR3: TGTGCCAGCAGCCAAGGGACTAGCGGGGGGCCGGAAGATACGCAGCATTTT. Its protein is CASSQGTSGGPEDTQHF.

This clonotype appeared many times. CDR3 residues: CASSLTLLAVQETQYF. Here the CDR3 DNA reads TGTGCCAGCAGTTTAACTTTACTAGCGGTCCAAGAGACCCAGTACTTC. V usage is TRBV28 and J usage is TRBJ2-5; 8 bases line up with TRBD2. Unmatched junction bases numbered 6, after V lost 2 bases and J lost 1 base. This CDR3 has 16 residues. Germline CDR1 and CDR2: MDHEN and SYDVKM.

This clonotype was counted ten times or more. V usage is TRBV4-3 and J usage is TRBJ2-6; TRBD1 matches 8 bases. CDR1 LGHNA and CDR2 YSLEER come from the germline V gene. The CDR3 is 17 residues long. Trimming removed 6 bases from V and 0 bases from J; junction bases left unmatched: 7. The DNA for the CDR3 is TGCGCCAGCAGTTTGGACAGGGTTAGCTCTGGGGCCAACGTCCTGACTTTC. Translated: CASSLDRVSSGANVLTF.

Only one count was recorded for this clonotype. It may be a read error: a sequence one base away is much more abundant. The chain combines TRBV14 with TRBJ2-2, with no clear D. Germline V lookup: CDR1 SGHDN, CDR2 FVKESK. The CDR3 is made up of 12 amino acids. V lost 1 base and J lost 6, with 3 bases in between. The CDR3 nucleotides are TGTGCCAGCAGCCAAGTCCCCGGGGAGCTGTTTTTT. This codes for CASSQVPGELFF.

In this sample, this clonotype turned up many times. The chain is built from TRBV12-3 or TRBV12-4 and TRBJ2-3, with 9 nucleotides matching TRBD2. V lost 3 bases to trimming and J lost 6 bases; unmatched junction nucleotides: 4. The CDR3 is 14 residues long. CDR3 nucleotide sequence: TGTGCCAGCAGTTTCGGACTAGCGCCTGATACGCAGTATTTT. It encodes CASSFGLAPDTQYF.

The rearrangement links TRBV5-3 to TRBJ2-2; no clear D. TRBV5-3 belongs to the ORF category, with a function that is uncertain. The CDR3 length is 12 residues. The V end was cut by 8 bases, the J end by 7 bases, with 12 bases between. CDR3 in DNA: TGTGCCAGCAGCCACACGGTCGGGGAGCTGTTTTTT. This translates into CASSHTVGELFF.

This clonotype has a handful of counts. V and J are TRBV10-3 and TRBJ1-5; 7 bases are a match to TRBD1. Trimming at V came to 6 bases and at J to 4 bases, leaving 6 bases not matched to a gene. The CDR3 runs to 14 residues. The germline gives CDR1 ENHRY, CDR2 SYGVKD. The DNA for the CDR3 is TGTGCCATCAGCGCGACAGGGAATAATCAGCCCCAGCATTTT. It codes for CAISATGNNQPQHF.

At least ten counts were recorded for this clonotype. This chain joins TRBV2 and TRBJ1-1; D unclear. This CDR3 comprises 11 residues. The V end lost 0 bases, the J end lost 8 bases, and 4 bases lay between the germline ends. CDR1 is SNHLY and CDR2 is FYNNEI in the germline V gene. The CDR3 coding sequence is TGTGCCAGCAGTGAAGCTCGGGAAGCTTTCTTT. Translating it yields CASSEAREAFF. Supplemented by reference TRBV2 and TRBJ1-1, the full variable domain reads EPEVTQTPSHQVTQMGQEVILRCVPISNHLYFYWYRQILGQKVEFLVSFYNNEISEKSEIFDDQFSVERPDGSNFTLKIRSTKLEDSAMYFCASSEAREAFFGQGTRLTVV.